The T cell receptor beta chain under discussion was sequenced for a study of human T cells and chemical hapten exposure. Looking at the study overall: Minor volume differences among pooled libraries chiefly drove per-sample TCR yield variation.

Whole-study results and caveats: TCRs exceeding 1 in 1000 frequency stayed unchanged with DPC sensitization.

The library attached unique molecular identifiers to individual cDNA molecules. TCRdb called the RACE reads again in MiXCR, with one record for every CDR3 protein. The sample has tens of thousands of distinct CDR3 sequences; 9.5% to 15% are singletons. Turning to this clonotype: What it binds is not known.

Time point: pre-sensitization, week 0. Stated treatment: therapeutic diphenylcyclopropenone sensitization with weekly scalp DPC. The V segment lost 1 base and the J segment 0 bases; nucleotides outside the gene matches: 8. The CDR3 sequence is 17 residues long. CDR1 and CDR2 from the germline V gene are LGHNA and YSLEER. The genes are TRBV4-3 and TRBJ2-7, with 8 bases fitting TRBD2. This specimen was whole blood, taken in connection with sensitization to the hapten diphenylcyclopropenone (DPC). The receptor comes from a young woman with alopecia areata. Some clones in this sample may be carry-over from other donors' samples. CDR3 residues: CASSQGLAPGSSYEQYF. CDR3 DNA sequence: TGCGCCAGCAGCCAAGGACTAGCGCCCGGAAGCTCCTACGAGCAGTACTTC.